The rows below give T cell receptor beta chains drawn from one sample of a study of blood T cell repertoires in COVID-19. The table came from immunoSEQ multiplex PCR; TCRdb's copy has only in-frame clones and leaves some out. Of roughly 100,000 clones listed, roughly 80% were seen once; the top ten hold 19%. Source material: peripheral blood. These receptors were collected from a woman between 65 and 79 years old with acute or convalescent COVID-19. CDR3s include the opening cysteine and the closing phenylalanine or tryptophan. D genes are given only for firm matches. Only some rows state a clone size, as once, few, many or a class for expanded clones.

j_gene,abundance,d_gene,v_gene,CDR3nt,CDR3aa
TRBJ1-1,.,.,TRBV9,TGTGCCAGCAGCGCTCTCCGGGGAGGCACTGAAGCTTTCTTT,CASSALRGGTEAFF
TRBJ2-1,.,TRBD2,TRBV5-4,TGTGCCAGCAGCTTGGCCGGGGGGGCGAAGAATGAGCAGTTCTTC,CASSLAGGAKNEQFF
TRBJ1-1,.,TRBD1,TRBV10-3,TGTGCCATCAGTGCTACAGGGGGCAAGACTGAAGCTTTCTTT,CAISATGGKTEAFF
TRBJ1-1,.,.,TRBV6-5,TGTGCCAGCAGGGCCCGTGGGAACACTGAAGCTTTCTTT,CASRARGNTEAFF
TRBJ2-7,.,.,TRBV5-1,TGCGCCAGCAGCCCGCTGCCCAGCTCCTACGAGCAGTACTTC,CASSPLPSSYEQYF
TRBJ1-6,.,.,TRBV9,TGTGCCAGCAGCGTGGAGGGGTTAGGTTCACCCCTCCACTTT,CASSVEGLGSPLHF
TRBJ1-6,once,.,TRBV7-2,TGTGCCAGCAGAATCGACGGGACTTCAAATTCACCCCTCCACTTT,CASRIDGTSNSPLHF
TRBJ2-5,.,TRBD1,TRBV5-1,TGCGCCAGCAGCTTCACAGGGGGCAGGGAGACCCAGTACTTC,CASSFTGGRETQYF
TRBJ1-1,.,.,TRBV6-1,TGTGCCAGCAGTGGACGACAGGCGACTGGTCCGTTCACTGAAGCTTTCTTT,CASSGRQATGPFTEAFF
TRBJ2-2,.,TRBD1,TRBV9,TGTGCCAGCAGCGCTCTTACAGGGGGCGACAGATACACCGGGGAGCTGTTTTTT,CASSALTGGDRYTGELFF
TRBJ1-1,few,.,TRBV18,TGTGCCAGCTCACTCGTTAGGAGGACCTTCAGGAACACTGAAGCTTTCTTT,CASSLVRRTFRNTEAFF
TRBJ2-2,.,TRBD1,TRBV6-2/TRBV6-3,TGTGCCAGCAGTTACACCCTCCCCGGGACAGGAACGTCCGGGGAGCTGTTTTTT,CASSYTLPGTGTSGELFF
TRBJ2-7,.,TRBD1,TRBV12-3/TRBV12-4,TGTGCCAGCAGCGGACAGGCATACGAGCAGTACTTC,CASSGQAYEQYF
TRBJ2-1,.,TRBD2,TRBV9,TGTGCCAGCAGCGTAGCTGAGACTAGCGGCTCCTACAATGAGCAGTTCTTC,CASSVAETSGSYNEQFF
TRBJ2-6,.,.,TRBV28,TGTGCCAGCAGGGAGGGGGCCAACGTCCTGACTTTC,CASREGANVLTF
TRBJ1-4,.,.,TRBV19,TGTGCCAGTAGTGGACAGCCCAATGAAAAACTGTTTTTT,CASSGQPNEKLFF
TRBJ2-1,.,TRBD1,TRBV24-1,TGTGCCACCAGTGATTCAGACAGGGTTAGGTCCTACAATGAGCAGTTCTTC,CATSDSDRVRSYNEQFF
TRBJ2-7,.,.,TRBV27,TGTGCCAGCAGTCCGCAGGGGTACGAGCAGTACTTC,CASSPQGYEQYF
TRBJ1-1,.,.,TRBV18,TGTGCCAGCTCACTCCCATTCACAGGCGTTGAAGCTTTCTTT,CASSLPFTGVEAFF
TRBJ2-2,.,.,TRBV3-1/TRBV3-2,TGTGCCAGCAGCTCGGGGGGCAGCACCGGGGAGCTGTTTTTT,CASSSGGSTGELFF
TRBJ1-5,.,TRBD1,TRBV30,TGTGCCTGGAGTGTACGAGGGGGCAGTCAGCCCCAGCATTTT,CAWSVRGGSQPQHF
TRBJ1-5,.,.,TRBV5-1,TGCGCCAGCAGCTTGGCAAAGCTGGAGGGGAGCAATCAGCCCCAGCATTTT,CASSLAKLEGSNQPQHF
TRBJ2-3,.,.,TRBV10-2,TGCGCCAGCAGTAACCTTCTACGCACAGATACGCAGTATTTT,CASSNLLRTDTQYF
TRBJ2-2,.,TRBD2,TRBV5-1,TGCGCCAGCAGCTTGGGCGGACTAGCGGGGTACACCGGGGAGCTGTTTTTT,CASSLGGLAGYTGELFF
TRBJ2-7,.,TRBD1,TRBV24-1,TGTGCCACCAGGGAAACAGGGGGCGACGAGCAGTACTTC,CATRETGGDEQYF
TRBJ2-1,.,.,TRBV2,TGTGCCAGCAGTGAAATACTGGGACTCCTTATAGCTGAGCAGTTCTTC,CASSEILGLLIAEQFF
TRBJ1-6,.,.,TRBV6-2/TRBV6-3,TGTGCCAGCAGCCCTCTCACGGGGGGGATGGCTTCACCCCTCCACTTT,CASSPLTGGMASPLHF
TRBJ1-2,.,TRBD1,TRBV7-2,TGTGCCAGCAGCTTAGCGGGACAGGGACCATATGGCTACACCTTC,CASSLAGQGPYGYTF
TRBJ1-1,.,.,TRBV19,TGTGCCAGTAGTATATTGGGCTTGAACACTGAAGCTTTCTTT,CASSILGLNTEAFF
TRBJ1-2,.,.,TRBV15,TGTGCCACCAGCAGAGGTAGGGACACCTATGGCTACACCTTC,CATSRGRDTYGYTF
TRBJ2-2,.,.,TRBV9,TGTGCCAGCAGCGTAGGCTATGCGGGGACCGGGGAGCTGTTTTTT,CASSVGYAGTGELFF
TRBJ2-7,.,TRBD2,TRBV28,TGTGCCAGCAGACTCAGCGGGGGGAGCTCCTACGAGCAGTACTTC,CASRLSGGSSYEQYF
TRBJ2-1,.,.,TRBV7-2,TGTGCCAGCAGCTTAGCTTCAGGGATACTCCTCCTCTTC,CASSLASGILLLF
TRBJ2-5,.,.,TRBV3-1/TRBV3-2,TGTGCCAGCAGCCAAGATGAGTCGGGCAGGGGAGTCCAAGAGACCCAGTACTTC,CASSQDESGRGVQETQYF
TRBJ2-7,few,.,TRBV3-1/TRBV3-2,TGTGCCAGCAGCCCAGGGATAGCGGTGACCTACGAGCAGTACTTC,CASSPGIAVTYEQYF
TRBJ1-3,.,.,TRBV28,TGTGCCAGCAGTTTCTTTGAGAGGGATGGAAACACCATATATTTT,CASSFFERDGNTIYF
TRBJ1-4,.,.,TRBV5-1,TGCGCCAGCAGCTCAGGGTCCACTAATGAAAAACTGTTTTTT,CASSSGSTNEKLFF
TRBJ1-4,few,.,TRBV27,TGTGCCAGCGGCAAACAGGGCCCCGCTAATGAAAAACTGTTTTTT,CASGKQGPANEKLFF
TRBJ1-2,.,.,TRBV7-6,TGTGCCAGCAGCTTCAACAGAGATCATGGCTACACCTTC,CASSFNRDHGYTF
TRBJ2-4,few,TRBD2,TRBV9,TGTGCCAGCAGCGGTAGCGGGGGGAAAAACATTCAGTACTTC,CASSGSGGKNIQYF
TRBJ1-4,.,TRBD1,TRBV6-4,TGTGCCAGCAGTGAGCCCCAGGGGGCAGTTGGTGAAAAACTGTTTTTT,CASSEPQGAVGEKLFF
TRBJ1-2,.,.,TRBV6-5,TGTGCCAGCAGTTTGAGGGCAGGGGATGGCTACACCTTC,CASSLRAGDGYTF
TRBJ1-1,.,.,TRBV28,TGTGCCAGCAGTTCCCCTGGGGCAGGGCGGACTGAAGCTTTCTTT,CASSSPGAGRTEAFF
TRBJ1-1,.,.,TRBV7-2,TGTGCCAGCAGCGGCCGAACCAGGAACACTGAAGCTTTCTTT,CASSGRTRNTEAFF
TRBJ1-4,.,.,TRBV7-2,TGTGCCAGCAGCTTAGGGGCAGGGAGGGTTGAAAAACTGTTTTTT,CASSLGAGRVEKLFF
TRBJ2-2,.,.,TRBV5-6,TGTGCCAGCAGCTTGGTCAGGGCCGGGGAGCTGTTTTTT,CASSLVRAGELFF
TRBJ1-2,.,TRBD1,TRBV18,TGTGCCAGCTCACCACAGGGACAGCAATTTAACTATGGCTACACCTTC,CASSPQGQQFNYGYTF
TRBJ2-7,.,.,TRBV28,TGTGCCAGTGAGGGCCCCTACGAGCAGTACTTC,CASEGPYEQYF
TRBJ2-2,.,TRBD2,TRBV7-2,TGTGCCAGCAGCTTAGAACTAGCGGGTCACACCGGGGAGCTGTTTTTT,CASSLELAGHTGELFF
TRBJ2-7,.,TRBD2,TRBV29-1,TGCAGCGTTGTGGCGGGGGGGGTCTACGAGCAGTACTTC,CSVVAGGVYEQYF
TRBJ1-4,.,.,TRBV7-9,TGTGCCAGCAGCCTAATGGCGGTTTCCCGTGAAAAACTGTTTTTT,CASSLMAVSREKLFF
TRBJ1-2,.,.,TRBV6-5,TGTGCCAGCAGGGGGCCGGACTATGGCTACACCTTC,CASRGPDYGYTF
TRBJ2-5,.,TRBD2,TRBV6-6,TGTGCCAGCAGTTACTCATTAGCGGGGGGAGAGACCCAGTACTTC,CASSYSLAGGETQYF
TRBJ1-6,few,TRBD1,TRBV6-1,TGTGCCAGCAGTGAGGGGCGAGGGGGCGGGTCACCCCTCCACTTT,CASSEGRGGGSPLHF
TRBJ1-2,few,TRBD1,TRBV5-6,TGTGCCAGCAGCCAGCCGGGACAGGATGGCTACACCTTC,CASSQPGQDGYTF
TRBJ2-3,.,.,TRBV7-2,TGTGCCAGCAGGGTTAGTTACGGCACAGATACGCAGTATTTT,CASRVSYGTDTQYF
TRBJ1-1,.,.,TRBV21-1,TGTGCCAGCAGCAAGGAGGGGGGGTGGAAGATTATGAACACTGAAGCTTTCTTT,CASSKEGGWKIMNTEAFF
TRBJ2-2,.,.,TRBV7-9,TGTGCCAGCAGCTTAACCTCGGGGTTCGGCACCGGGGAGCTGTTTTTT,CASSLTSGFGTGELFF
TRBJ1-2,.,.,TRBV2,TGTGCCAGCACTAGACAGGATGGCTATGGCTACACCTTC,CASTRQDGYGYTF